This paragraph reports one TCR beta chain. The CDR3 is 19 amino acids. V was trimmed by 0 bases and J by 0 bases, leaving 18 bases between them. The germline V gene has CDR1 SGHVS and CDR2 FQNEAQ. The data belong to a study of technical replicates of blood from a few donors. The table came from immunoSEQ multiplex PCR; TCRdb's copy has only in-frame clones and leaves some out. The data contain 70,000 to 85,000 clones, around 97% of them singletons. Sequenced sample: T cells isolated from PBMCs. The chain links TRBV7-8 to TRBJ2-1, with D tentatively TRBD1 (7 bases). The source of this sequence is a human donor in good health. CDR3 amino acids: CASSLAQGGWGSSYNEQFF. In nucleotides, the CDR3 is TGTGCCAGCAGCTTAGCTCAGGGGGGCTGGGGCAGCTCCTACAATGAGCAGTTCTTC. The full variable domain, completed using reference TRBV7-8 and TRBJ2-1, is GAGVSQSPRYKVAKRGQDVALRCDPISGHVSLFWYQQALGQGPEFLTYFQNEAQLDKSGLPSDRFFAERPEGSVSTLKIQRTQQEDSAVYLCASSLAQGGWGSSYNEQFFGPGTRLTVL.